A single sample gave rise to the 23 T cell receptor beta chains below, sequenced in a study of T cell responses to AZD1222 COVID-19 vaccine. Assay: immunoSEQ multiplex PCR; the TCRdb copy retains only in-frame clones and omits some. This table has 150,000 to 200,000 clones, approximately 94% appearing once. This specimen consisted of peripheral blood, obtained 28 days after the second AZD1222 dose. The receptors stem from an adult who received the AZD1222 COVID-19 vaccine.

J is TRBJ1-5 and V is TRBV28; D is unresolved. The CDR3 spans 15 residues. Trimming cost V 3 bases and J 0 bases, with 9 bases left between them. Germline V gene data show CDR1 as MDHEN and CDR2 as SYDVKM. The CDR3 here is CASSFRTTSNQPQHF. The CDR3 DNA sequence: TGTGCCAGCAGTTTTCGTACGACTAGCAATCAGCCCCAGCATTTT.

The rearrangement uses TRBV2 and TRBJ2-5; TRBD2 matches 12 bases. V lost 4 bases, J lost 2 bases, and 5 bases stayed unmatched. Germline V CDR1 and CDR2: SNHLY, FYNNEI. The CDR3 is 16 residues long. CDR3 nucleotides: TGTGCCAGCAGTGGCCTAGCGGGAGGGAAGCAAGAGACCCAGTACTTC. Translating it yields CASSGLAGGKQETQYF.

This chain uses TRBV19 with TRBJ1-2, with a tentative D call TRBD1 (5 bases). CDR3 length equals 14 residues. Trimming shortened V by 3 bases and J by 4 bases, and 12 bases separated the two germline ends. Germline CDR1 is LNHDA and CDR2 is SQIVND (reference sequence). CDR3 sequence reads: CASSISGGTYGYTF. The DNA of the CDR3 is TGTGCCAGTAGTATCAGCGGGGGGACCTATGGCTACACCTTC.

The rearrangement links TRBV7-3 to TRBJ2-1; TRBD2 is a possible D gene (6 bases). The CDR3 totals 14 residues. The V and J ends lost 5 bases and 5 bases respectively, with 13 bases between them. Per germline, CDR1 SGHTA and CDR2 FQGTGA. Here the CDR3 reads CASSAGWGNNEQFF. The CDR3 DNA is TGTGCCAGCAGCGCGGGGTGGGGAAACAATGAGCAGTTCTTC.

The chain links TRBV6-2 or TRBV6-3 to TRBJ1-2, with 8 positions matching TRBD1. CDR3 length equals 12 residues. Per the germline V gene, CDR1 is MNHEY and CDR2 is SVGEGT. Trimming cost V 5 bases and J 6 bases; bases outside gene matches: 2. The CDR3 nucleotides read TGTGCCAGCAGTCCCAGGGGGCATGGCTACACCTTC. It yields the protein CASSPRGHGYTF.

CDR3 loop: CASSERTAQETQYF. CDR3 DNA: TGTGCCAGCAGTGAAAGGACGGCTCAAGAGACCCAGTACTTC. The chain carries TRBV25-1 and TRBJ2-5; D is undetermined. Germline values: CDR1 MGHDK, CDR2 SYGVNS. The V and J ends lost 2 bases and 2 bases respectively, with 9 bases between them. This CDR3 comprises 14 residues.

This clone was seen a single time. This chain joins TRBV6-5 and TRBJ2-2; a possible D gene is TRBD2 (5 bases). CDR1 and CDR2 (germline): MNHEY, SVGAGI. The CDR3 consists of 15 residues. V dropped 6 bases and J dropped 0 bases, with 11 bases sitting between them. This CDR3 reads CASRQRGSNTGELFF. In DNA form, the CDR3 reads TGTGCCAGCAGACAGAGAGGGTCGAACACCGGGGAGCTGTTTTTT.

The CDR3 DNA is TGTGCCAGCAGCTTAAGTGGTTATAGCAATCAGCCCCAGCATTTT. This codes for CASSLSGYSNQPQHF. This chain links TRBV7-9 with TRBJ1-5; D ambiguous. The length of the CDR3 is 15 residues. V lost 2 bases, J lost 0 bases, and 8 bases lay in between. The germline gives CDR1 SEHNR, CDR2 FQNEAQ (reference sequence).

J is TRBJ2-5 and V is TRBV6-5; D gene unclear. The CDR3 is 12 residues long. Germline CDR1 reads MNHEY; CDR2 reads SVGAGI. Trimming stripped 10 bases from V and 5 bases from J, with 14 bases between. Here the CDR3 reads CATVAGRETQYF. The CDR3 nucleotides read TGTGCCACCGTCGCTGGGCGGGAGACCCAGTACTTC.

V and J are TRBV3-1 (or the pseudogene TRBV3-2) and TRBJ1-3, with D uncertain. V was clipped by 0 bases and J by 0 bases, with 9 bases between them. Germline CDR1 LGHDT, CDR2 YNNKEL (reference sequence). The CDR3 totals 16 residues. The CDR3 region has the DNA TGTGCCAGCAGCCAAGATCGACACAGCTCTGGAAACACCATATATTTT. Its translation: CASSQDRHSSGNTIYF.

CDR3 region: CAGKFGQGVGRYEQYF. The CDR3 bases are TGTGCCGGCAAATTCGGACAGGGCGTTGGTCGGTACGAGCAGTACTTC. The chain uses TRBV2 and TRBJ2-7; 8 bases agree with TRBD1. CDR1 is SNHLY and CDR2 is FYNNEI in the germline V gene. Trimming removed 11 bases from V and 4 bases from J; junction bases left unmatched: 19. CDR3 length equals 16 residues.

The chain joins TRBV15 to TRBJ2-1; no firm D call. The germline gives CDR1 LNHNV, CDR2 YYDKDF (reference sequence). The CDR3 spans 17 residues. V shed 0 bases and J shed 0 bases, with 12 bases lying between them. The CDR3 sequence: CATSRDVAVSSYNEQFF. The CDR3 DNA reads TGTGCCACCAGCAGAGATGTGGCGGTAAGCTCCTACAATGAGCAGTTCTTC.

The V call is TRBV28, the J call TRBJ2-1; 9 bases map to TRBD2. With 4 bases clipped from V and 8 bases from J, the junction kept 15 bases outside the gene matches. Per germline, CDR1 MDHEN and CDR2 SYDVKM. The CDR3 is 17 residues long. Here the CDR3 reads CASSSPWLREGLHEQFF. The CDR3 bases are TGTGCCAGCAGTTCCCCATGGTTGCGGGAGGGCCTCCATGAGCAGTTCTTC. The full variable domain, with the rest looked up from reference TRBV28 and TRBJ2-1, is DVKVTQSSRYLVKRTGEKVFLECVQDMDHENMFWYRQDPGLGLRLIYFSYDVKMKEKGDIPEGYSVSREKKERFSLILESASTNQTSMYLCASSSPWLREGLHEQFFGPGTRLTVL.

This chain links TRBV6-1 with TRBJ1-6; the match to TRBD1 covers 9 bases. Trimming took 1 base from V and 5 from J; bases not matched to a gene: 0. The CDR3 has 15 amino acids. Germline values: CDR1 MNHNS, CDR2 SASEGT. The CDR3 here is CASSEGTGDNSPLHF. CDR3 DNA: TGTGCCAGCAGTGAAGGGACAGGGGATAATTCACCCCTCCACTTT.

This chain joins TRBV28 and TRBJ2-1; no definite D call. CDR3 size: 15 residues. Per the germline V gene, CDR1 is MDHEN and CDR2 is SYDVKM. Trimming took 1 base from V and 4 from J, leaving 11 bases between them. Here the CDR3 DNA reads TGTGCCAGCAGTTTATATGAATTTTCGTACAATGAGCAGTTCTTC. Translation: CASSLYEFSYNEQFF.

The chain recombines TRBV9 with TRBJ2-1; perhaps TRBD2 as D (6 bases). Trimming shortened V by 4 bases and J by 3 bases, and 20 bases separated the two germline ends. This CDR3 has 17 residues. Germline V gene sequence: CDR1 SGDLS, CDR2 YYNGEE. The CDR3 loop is CASSSRSGAGRYNEQFF. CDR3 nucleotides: TGTGCCAGCAGCTCCCGAAGCGGTGCGGGGCGCTACAATGAGCAGTTCTTC.

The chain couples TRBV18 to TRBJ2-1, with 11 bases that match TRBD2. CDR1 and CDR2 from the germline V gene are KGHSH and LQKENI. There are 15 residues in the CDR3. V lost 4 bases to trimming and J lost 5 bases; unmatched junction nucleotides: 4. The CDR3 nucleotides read TGTGCCAGCTCACTACTAGCGGGGGAAAACAATGAGCAGTTCTTC. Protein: CASSLLAGENNEQFF.

The CDR3: CASSYHGVLETQYF. The CDR3, as DNA: TGTGCCAGCAGTTACCACGGTGTGCTCGAGACCCAGTACTTC. This chain uses TRBV6-2 or TRBV6-3 with TRBJ2-5; D uncertain. V gave up 2 bases and J gave up 5 bases, with 12 bases separating them. Looked up from germline, CDR1 is MNHEY and CDR2 is SVGEGT. CDR3 length: 14 residues.

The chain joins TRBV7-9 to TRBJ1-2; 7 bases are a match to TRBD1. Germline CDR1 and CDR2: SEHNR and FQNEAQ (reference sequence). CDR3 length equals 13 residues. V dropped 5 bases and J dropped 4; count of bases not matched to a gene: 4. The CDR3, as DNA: TGTGCCAGCAGCCGGGACAGTTCCTATGGCTACACCTTC. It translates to CASSRDSSYGYTF.

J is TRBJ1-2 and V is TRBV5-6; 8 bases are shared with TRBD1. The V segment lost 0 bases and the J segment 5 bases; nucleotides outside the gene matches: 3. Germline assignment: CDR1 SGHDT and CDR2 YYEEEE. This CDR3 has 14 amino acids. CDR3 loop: CASSLGQGRYGYTF. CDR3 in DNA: TGTGCCAGCAGCTTGGGACAGGGGAGATATGGCTACACCTTC.

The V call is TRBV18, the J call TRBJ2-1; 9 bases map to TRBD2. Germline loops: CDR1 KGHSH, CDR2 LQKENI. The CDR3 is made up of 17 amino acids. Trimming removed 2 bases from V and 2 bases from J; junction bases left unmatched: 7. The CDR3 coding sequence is TGTGCCAGCTCACCAGGGTCCTTAGCGGGGGCCTACAATGAGCAGTTCTTC. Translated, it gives CASSPGSLAGAYNEQFF.

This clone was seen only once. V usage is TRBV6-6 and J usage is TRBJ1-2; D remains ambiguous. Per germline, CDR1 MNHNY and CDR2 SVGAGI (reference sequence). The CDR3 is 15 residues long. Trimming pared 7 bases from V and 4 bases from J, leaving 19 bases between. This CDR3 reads CASTPSVVRTYGYTF. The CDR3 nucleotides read TGTGCCAGCACTCCATCGGTCGTACGGACCTATGGCTACACCTTC.

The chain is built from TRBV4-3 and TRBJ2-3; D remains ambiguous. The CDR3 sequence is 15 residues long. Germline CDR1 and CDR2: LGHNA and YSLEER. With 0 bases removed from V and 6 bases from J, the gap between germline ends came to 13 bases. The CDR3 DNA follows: TGCGCCAGCAGCCAAGAGCGGACGTCTTGGGATACGCAGTATTTT. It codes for CASSQERTSWDTQYF.